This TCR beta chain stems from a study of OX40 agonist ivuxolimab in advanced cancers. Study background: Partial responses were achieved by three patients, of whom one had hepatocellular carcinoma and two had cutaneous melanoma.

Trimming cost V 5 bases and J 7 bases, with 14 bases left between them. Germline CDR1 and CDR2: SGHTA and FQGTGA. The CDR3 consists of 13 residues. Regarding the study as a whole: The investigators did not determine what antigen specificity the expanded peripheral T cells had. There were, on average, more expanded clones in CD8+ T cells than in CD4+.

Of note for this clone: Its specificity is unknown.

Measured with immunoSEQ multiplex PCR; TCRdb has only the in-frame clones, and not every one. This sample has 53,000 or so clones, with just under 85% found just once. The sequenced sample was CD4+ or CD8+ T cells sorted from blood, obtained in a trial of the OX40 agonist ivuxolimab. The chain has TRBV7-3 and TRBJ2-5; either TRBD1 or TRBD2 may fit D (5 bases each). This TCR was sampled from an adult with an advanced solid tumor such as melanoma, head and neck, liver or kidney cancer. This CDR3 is CASSPGSRGTQYF. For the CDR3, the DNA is TGTGCCAGCAGCCCAGGGTCCCGGGGGACCCAGTACTTC.